This section outlines one TCR beta chain sequence together with its context. V shed 6 bases and J shed 7 bases, with 16 bases lying between them. CDR3 size: 15 residues. In germline, CDR1 is MGHDK, CDR2 SYGVNS. The sample originates from a study of blood T cell repertoires in COVID-19. Study information: Material from acute and convalescent COVID-19 was sourced from the United States, Italy and Spain. PBMCs, B-cell-depleted T cells, or T cells were the source of the cDNA or gDNA that made up the material.

Methods used by the authors: Amplifying reference gene primers gave estimates of nucleated cell counts. Assay: immunoSEQ multiplex PCR; the TCRdb copy retains only in-frame clones and omits some. That table furnishes V, J and clone size, whereas the DNA furnished D and trimming. The repertoire holds roughly 120,000 clones, with over 65% as singletons. Sequenced sample: peripheral blood. J is TRBJ1-6 and V is TRBV25-1, with D perhaps matching TRBD1 (6 bases). The clonotype originates from a human donor with acute or convalescent COVID-19. The donor label of this sample is uncertain. The CDR3 region has the DNA TGTGCCAGCAGCCCCAGGGGTGAGTGGAATTCACCCCTCCACTTT. It translates to CASSPRGEWNSPLHF.